Presented here are 5 T cell receptor beta chains from one specimen sequenced in a study of T cells after yellow fever vaccination. TCRdb used MiXCR to reprocess the 5' RACE reads, holding one entry per CDR3 protein. The table includes approximately 340,000 distinct CDR3 sequences, 8.7% detected once. The sample consisted of PBMCs, taken on the day of the first yellow fever vaccination. The receptors were sampled from a man aged 18-30 years who received the YFV17D yellow fever vaccine.

This clonotype was detected a few times. This sequence joins TRBV6-1 and TRBJ2-4; 9 bases align to TRBD1. Looked up from germline, CDR1 is MNHNS and CDR2 is SASEGT. This CDR3 spans 14 amino acids. Unmatched junction bases numbered 8, after V lost 6 bases and J lost 8 bases. The CDR3: CASSPRTGEDIQYF. The CDR3 DNA reads as TGTGCCAGCAGCCCCAGGACAGGGGAAGACATTCAGTACTTC.

The genes are TRBV2 and TRBJ2-7; 7 bases map to TRBD1. J was trimmed by 4 bases and V by 6 bases; bases with no gene match: 18. CDR1 and CDR2 (germline): SNHLY, FYNNEI. The CDR3 extends over 17 amino acids. The CDR3 bases are TGTGCCAGCAGCGACCACAAGCCGACTCAGGGGGTATACGAGCAGTACTTC. This codes for CASSDHKPTQGVYEQYF.

This clonotype was counted a few times. The chain is built from TRBV9 and TRBJ2-5; 8 bases agree with TRBD1. In germline, CDR1 is SGDLS, CDR2 YYNGEE. V trimming: 1 base; J trimming: 4 bases; junction bases outside the gene matches: 6. This CDR3 is 15 amino acids long. The CDR3 sequence is CASSVLDRERETQYF. The CDR3 nucleotides are TGTGCCAGCAGCGTATTGGACAGGGAAAGAGAGACCCAGTACTTC.

The CDR3 sequence is CASSSPAAYEQYV. Here the CDR3 DNA reads TGTGCCAGCAGCTCCCCTGCGGCCTACGAGCAGTACGTC. The gene calls are TRBV7-6 and TRBJ2-7; no clear D. This CDR3 has 13 residues. Germline loops: CDR1 SGHVS, CDR2 FNYEAQ. Deletions cut 4 bases from V and 2 bases from J, with 9 bases between.

A few counts support this clonotype. The chain recombines TRBV10-3 with TRBJ1-1; D might be TRBD1 (6 bases). Trimming cost V 0 bases and J 3 bases, with 17 bases left between them. The CDR3 is made up of 17 amino acids. Germline V gene lookup returns CDR1 ENHRY and CDR2 SYGVKD. The CDR3, as DNA: TGTGCCATCAGTGAGTCGTGGGGGGCGCGGATGGACACTGAAGCTTTCTTT. It translates to CAISESWGARMDTEAFF.